Following are 7 T cell receptor beta chains from one sample sequenced in a study of beta chain features in type 1 diabetes listed by TCRdb under 2018. Overall study outcomes, separate from this receptor: In all four CD4+ subsets, TCRB CDR3 length was moderately but significantly shorter in type 1 diabetes patients.

Receptor libraries were prepared by the immunoSEQ multiplex PCR assay. The entire isolated RNA was reverse transcribed using the High Capacity cDNA Reverse Transcription Kit, and thus expressed TCRB transcripts were sequenced. What TCRdb holds here is the immuneACCESS table cut down to in-frame rearrangements. Part of the clones is not present; checked against another copy, under half of the missing clones reflect an unresolved V gene, and the others are unexplained. The sample records under 150,000 clones, 15% to 20% of which are singletons. The ten most abundant clones make up approximately 2.5% of the sample. No cognate antigen is known for these TCRs. Input material: central memory CD4+ T cells from blood. The receptor set was obtained from a man aged 18 to 29 with type 1 diabetes.

The sample holds a few counts of this clone. J is TRBJ1-1 and V is TRBV5-4; D gene uncertain. The CDR3 sequence is 15 residues long. Trimming pared 2 bases from V and 1 base from J, leaving 12 bases between. The germline V gene encodes CDR1 SGHNT and CDR2 YYREEE (reference sequence). CDR3 residues: CASSFDLQTNTEAFF. The CDR3 region has the DNA TGTGCCAGCAGCTTTGATCTCCAGACGAACACTGAAGCTTTCTTT. Combining the CDR3 with reference TRBV5-4 and TRBJ1-1 gives the whole variable domain ETGVTQSPTHLIKTRGQQVTLRCSSQSGHNTVSWYQQALGQGPQFIFQYYREEENGRGNFPPRFSGLQFPNYSSELNVNALELDDSALYLCASSFDLQTNTEAFFGQGTRLTVV.

This clone came up a few times. The chain carries TRBV29-1 and TRBJ1-2; weak D call: TRBD1 (5 bases). The germline CDR1 and CDR2 sequences are SQVTM and ANQGSEA. The CDR3 consists of 13 residues. Trimming pared 7 bases from V and 6 bases from J, leaving 18 bases between. The CDR3: CSAAPTELNGYTF. The CDR3 coding sequence is TGCAGCGCCGCCCCGACAGAGCTGAATGGCTACACCTTC.

This clone was seen ten or more times. The chain links TRBV7-2 to TRBJ2-3; D tentatively fits TRBD1 or TRBD2 (5 bases each). Germline CDR1 and CDR2: SGHTA and FQGNSA. The length of the CDR3 is 14 residues. The V and J ends lost 5 bases and 2 bases respectively, with 11 bases between them. The CDR3 DNA is TGTGCCAGCAGCATCGGGGCTTTCACAGATACGCAGTATTTT. It is translated as CASSIGAFTDTQYF.

Only a few counts were recorded for this clone. The chain carries TRBV28 and TRBJ1-2; D gene uncertain. Trimming took 3 bases from V and 3 from J, leaving 5 bases between them. The CDR3 is made up of 12 amino acids. Germline values: CDR1 MDHEN, CDR2 SYDVKM. The CDR3 DNA is TGTGCCAGCAGTTTGGGCTACTATGGCTACACCTTC. It yields the protein CASSLGYYGYTF.

This clone was picked up a small number of times. This chain uses TRBV2 with TRBJ2-1; 15 positions match TRBD2. CDR1 and CDR2 (germline): SNHLY, FYNNEI. The V and J ends lost 5 bases and 5 bases, in that order; junction bases with no gene match: 1. The CDR3 runs to 15 residues. The CDR3 nucleotides are TGTGCCAGCAGTCGGACTAGCGGGGGGGACAATGAGCAGTTCTTC. This codes for CASSRTSGGDNEQFF.

In the case of this clone: A read error may be the cause here, since a much bigger clone is one base away. This rearrangement joins TRBV18 to TRBJ2-7; 7 positions agree with TRBD1. The CDR3 runs to 13 residues. Germline values: CDR1 KGHSH, CDR2 LQKENI. Losses at the gene ends were 8 bases for V and 6 bases for J; bases not matched to a gene: 10. In DNA, the CDR3 is TGTGCCAGCGCTCCGACAGGGAAGGGCGAGCAGTACTTC. Its protein is CASAPTGKGEQYF.

The chain employs TRBV29-1 and TRBJ2-5, with D perhaps matching TRBD2 (5 bases). The CDR3 runs to 15 residues. The V gene's germline CDR1 is SQVTM and CDR2 ANQGSEA. V lost 8 bases and J lost 3, with 22 bases in between. In DNA, the CDR3 is TGCAGCTATAGGTGGACTCTCACTGGGGAAGAGACCCAGTACTTC. Protein: CSYRWTLTGEETQYF. The whole variable domain, filled in from reference TRBV29-1 and TRBJ2-5, reads SAVISQKPSRDICQRGTSLTIQCQVDSQVTMMFWYRQQPGQSLTLIATANQGSEATYESGFVIDKFPISRPNLTFSTLTVSNMSPEDSSIYLCSYRWTLTGEETQYFGPGTRLLVL.